This T cell receptor beta chain came from a study of CD8 T cells in ankylosing spondylitis. Findings and limits, study-wide: Made up of roughly 8 highly homologous variants, a TCR beta motif appeared characteristic of ankylosing spondylitis blood.

TCRdb re-analysed the 5' RACE reads in MiXCR, keeping a single row per CDR3 protein. The sample has around 490,000 distinct CDR3 sequences, roughly 5% seen once; the top ten hold roughly 3.3%. This clonotype was observed many times. What it binds is not known. The CDR3 contains 13 residues. Trimming took off 0 bases at V and 4 bases at J, with 7 bases between the two ends. CDR1 and CDR2 from the germline V gene are SGHRS and YFSETQ. Sample: blood, either unsorted or a sorted T cell fraction (not recorded which). This chain uses TRBV5-1 with TRBJ1-2, with unresolved D. The sequence was collected from a male donor with ankylosing spondylitis. The CDR3 coding sequence is TGCGCCAGCAGCTTGGACAGAATCTATGGCTACACCTTC. This gives the protein CASSLDRIYGYTF.